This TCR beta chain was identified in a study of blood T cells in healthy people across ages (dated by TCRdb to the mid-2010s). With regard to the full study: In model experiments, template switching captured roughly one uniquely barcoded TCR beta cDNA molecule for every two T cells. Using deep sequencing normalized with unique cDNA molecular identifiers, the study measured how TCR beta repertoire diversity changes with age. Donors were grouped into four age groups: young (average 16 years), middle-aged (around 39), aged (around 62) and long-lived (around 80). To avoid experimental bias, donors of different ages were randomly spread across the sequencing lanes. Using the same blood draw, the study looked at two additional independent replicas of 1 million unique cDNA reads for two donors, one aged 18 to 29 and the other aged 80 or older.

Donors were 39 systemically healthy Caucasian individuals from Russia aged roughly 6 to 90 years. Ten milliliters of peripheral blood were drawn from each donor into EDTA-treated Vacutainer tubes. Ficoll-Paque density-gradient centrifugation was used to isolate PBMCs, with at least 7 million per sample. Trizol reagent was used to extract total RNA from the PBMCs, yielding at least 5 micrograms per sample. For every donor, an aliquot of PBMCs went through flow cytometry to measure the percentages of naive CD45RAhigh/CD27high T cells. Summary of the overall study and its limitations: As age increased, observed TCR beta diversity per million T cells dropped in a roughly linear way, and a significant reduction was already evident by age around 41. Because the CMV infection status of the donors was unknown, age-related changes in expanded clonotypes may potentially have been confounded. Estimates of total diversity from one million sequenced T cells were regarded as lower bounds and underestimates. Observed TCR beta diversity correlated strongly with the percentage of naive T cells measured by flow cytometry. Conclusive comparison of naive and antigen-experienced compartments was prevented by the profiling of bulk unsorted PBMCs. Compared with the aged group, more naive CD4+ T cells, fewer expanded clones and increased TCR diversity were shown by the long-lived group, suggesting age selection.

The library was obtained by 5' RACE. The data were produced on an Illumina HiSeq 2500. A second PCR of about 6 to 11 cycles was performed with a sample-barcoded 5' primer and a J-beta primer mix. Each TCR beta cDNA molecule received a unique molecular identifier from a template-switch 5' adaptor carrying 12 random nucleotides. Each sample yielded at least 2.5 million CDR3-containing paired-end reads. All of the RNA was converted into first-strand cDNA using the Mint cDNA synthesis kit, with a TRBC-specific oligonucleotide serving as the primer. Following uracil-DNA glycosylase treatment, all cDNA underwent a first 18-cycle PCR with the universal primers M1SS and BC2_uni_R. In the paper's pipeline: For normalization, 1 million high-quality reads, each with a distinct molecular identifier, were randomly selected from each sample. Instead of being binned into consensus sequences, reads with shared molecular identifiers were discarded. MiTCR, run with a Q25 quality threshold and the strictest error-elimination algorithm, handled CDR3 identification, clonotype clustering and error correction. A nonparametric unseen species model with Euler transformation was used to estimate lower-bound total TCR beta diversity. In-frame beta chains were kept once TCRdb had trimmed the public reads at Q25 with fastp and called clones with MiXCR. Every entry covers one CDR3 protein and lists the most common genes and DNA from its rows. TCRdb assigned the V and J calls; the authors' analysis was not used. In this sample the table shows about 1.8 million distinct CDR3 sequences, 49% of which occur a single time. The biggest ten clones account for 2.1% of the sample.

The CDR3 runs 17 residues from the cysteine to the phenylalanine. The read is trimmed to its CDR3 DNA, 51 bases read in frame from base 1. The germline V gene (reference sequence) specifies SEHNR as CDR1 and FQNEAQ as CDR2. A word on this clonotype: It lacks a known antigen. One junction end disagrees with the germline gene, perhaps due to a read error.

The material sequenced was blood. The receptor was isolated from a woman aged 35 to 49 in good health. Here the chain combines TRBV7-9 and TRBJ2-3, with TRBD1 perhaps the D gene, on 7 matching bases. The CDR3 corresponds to CVSSLQGTPMGADTQYF. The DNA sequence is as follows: TGTGTCAGCAGCCTACAGGGGACTCCTATGGGGGCAGATACGCAGTATTTT.